This T cell receptor beta chain was sequenced for a study of T cells in localized non-small cell lung cancer. Study conclusions and caveats: A median of approximately 57 clones ranked among the top 100 in tumor appeared in adjacent lung. Owing to sequencing of a solitary tumor region, heterogeneity cannot be discounted. The study found T cell clonality highest in uninvolved adjacent lung, above tumor. Increased T cell density in blood showed an association with longer overall survival.

As concerns this clone: Its antigen is still unknown.

The V end was cut by 7 bases, the J end by 5 bases, with 18 bases between. The germline V gene has CDR1 SNHLY and CDR2 FYNNEI. This CDR3 is 15 amino acids long. Profiled with immunoSEQ multiplex PCR; TCRdb holds only in-frame clones, not every one. The repertoire includes about 40,000 clones, more than 75% of them detected once, and approximately 6% sits in the top ten. This sequence was found in a man aged 40 to 70 with stage I lung adenocarcinoma. The chain joins TRBV2 to TRBJ2-1, with D possibly TRBD2 on 5 matching bases. The material sequenced was peripheral blood, taken before any cancer treatment. CDR3 region: CASTGSGGLHNEQFF. CDR3 nucleotides: TGTGCCAGCACGGGGTCTGGTGGGCTTCACAATGAGCAGTTCTTC.